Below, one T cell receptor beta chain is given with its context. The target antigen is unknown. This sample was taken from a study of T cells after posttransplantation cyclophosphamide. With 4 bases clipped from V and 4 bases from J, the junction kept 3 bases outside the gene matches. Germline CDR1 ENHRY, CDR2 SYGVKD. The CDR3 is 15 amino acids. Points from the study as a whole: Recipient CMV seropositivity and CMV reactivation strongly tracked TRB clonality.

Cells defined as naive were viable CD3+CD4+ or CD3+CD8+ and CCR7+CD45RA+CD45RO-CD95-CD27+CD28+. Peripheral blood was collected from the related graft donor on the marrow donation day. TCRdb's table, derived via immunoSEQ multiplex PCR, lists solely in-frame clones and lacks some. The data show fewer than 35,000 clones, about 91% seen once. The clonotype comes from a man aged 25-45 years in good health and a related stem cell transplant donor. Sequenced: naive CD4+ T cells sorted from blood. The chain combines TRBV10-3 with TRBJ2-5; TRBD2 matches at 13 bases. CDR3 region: CAISGTSGGGETQYF. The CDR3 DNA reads TGTGCCATCAGTGGGACTAGCGGGGGTGGAGAGACCCAGTACTTC.